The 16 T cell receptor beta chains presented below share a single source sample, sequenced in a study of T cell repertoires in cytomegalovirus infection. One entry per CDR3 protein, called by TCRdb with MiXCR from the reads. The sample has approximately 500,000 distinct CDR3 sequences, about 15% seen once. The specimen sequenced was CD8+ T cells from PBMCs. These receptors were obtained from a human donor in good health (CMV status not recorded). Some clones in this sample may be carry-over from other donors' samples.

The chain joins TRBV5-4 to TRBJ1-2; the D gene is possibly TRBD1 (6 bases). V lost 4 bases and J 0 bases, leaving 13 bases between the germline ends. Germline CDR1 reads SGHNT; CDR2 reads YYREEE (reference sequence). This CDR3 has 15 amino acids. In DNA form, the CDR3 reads TGTGCCAGCAGCGGATTACAGGGACCTAACTATGGCTACACCTTC. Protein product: CASSGLQGPNYGYTF.

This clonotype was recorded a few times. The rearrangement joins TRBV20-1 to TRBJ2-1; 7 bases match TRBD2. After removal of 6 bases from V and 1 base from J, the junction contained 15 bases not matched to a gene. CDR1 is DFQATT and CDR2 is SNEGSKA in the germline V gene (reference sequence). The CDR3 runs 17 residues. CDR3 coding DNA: TGCAGTGCAAGATCGGGGTCTGGCGGGAGATCCTACAATGAGCAGTTCTTC. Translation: CSARSGSGGRSYNEQFF.

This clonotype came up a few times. CDR3 sequence: CASSYPGAAEKLFF. The DNA of the CDR3 is TGTGCCAGCAGCTACCCAGGCGCAGCGGAAAAACTGTTTTTT. The chain joins TRBV7-9 to TRBJ1-4; D is uncertain. The CDR3 loop spans 14 amino acids. Trimming took 4 bases from V and 8 from J, leaving 14 bases between them. Germline CDR1 is SEHNR and CDR2 is FQNEAQ (reference sequence).

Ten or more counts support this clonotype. The CDR3 loop is CATSDGRDRPYNEQFF. The CDR3 bases are TGTGCCACCAGTGATGGGAGGGACAGACCTTACAATGAGCAGTTCTTC. This sequence joins TRBV24-1 and TRBJ2-1, with D possibly called TRBD1 or TRBD2 (7 bases each). The CDR3 sequence is 16 residues long. Trimming took off 3 bases at V and 4 bases at J, with 15 bases between the two ends. CDR1 and CDR2 from the germline V gene are KGHDR and SFDVKD.

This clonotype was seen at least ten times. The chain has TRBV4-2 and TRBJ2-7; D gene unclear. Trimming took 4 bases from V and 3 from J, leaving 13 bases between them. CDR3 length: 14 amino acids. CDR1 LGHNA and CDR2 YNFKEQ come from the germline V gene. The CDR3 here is CASSPTPADYEQYF. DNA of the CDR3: TGTGCCAGCAGCCCAACTCCGGCCGACTACGAGCAGTACTTC.

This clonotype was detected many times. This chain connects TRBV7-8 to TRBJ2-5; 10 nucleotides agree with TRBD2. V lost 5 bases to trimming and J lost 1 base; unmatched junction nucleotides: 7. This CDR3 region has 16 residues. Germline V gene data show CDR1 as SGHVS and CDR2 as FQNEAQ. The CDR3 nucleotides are TGTGCCAGCAGCCCTAGACTAGCGGGCGTCCAAGAGACCCAGTACTTC. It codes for CASSPRLAGVQETQYF.

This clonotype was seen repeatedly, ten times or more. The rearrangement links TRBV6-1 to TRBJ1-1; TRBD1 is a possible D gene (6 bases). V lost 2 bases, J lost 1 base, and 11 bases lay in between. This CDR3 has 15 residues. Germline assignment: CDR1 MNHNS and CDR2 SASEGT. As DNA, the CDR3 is TGTGCCAGCAGTGAATACGGGGGCACGAACACTGAAGCTTTCTTT. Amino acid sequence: CASSEYGGTNTEAFF.

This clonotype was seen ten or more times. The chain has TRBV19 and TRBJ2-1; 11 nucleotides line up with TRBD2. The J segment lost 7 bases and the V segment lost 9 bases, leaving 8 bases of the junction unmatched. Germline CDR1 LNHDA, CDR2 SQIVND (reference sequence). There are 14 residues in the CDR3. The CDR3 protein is CASQGRTSGNEQFF. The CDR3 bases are TGTGCCAGCCAAGGAAGGACTAGCGGGAATGAGCAGTTCTTC. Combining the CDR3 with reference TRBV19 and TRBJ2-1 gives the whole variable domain DGGITQSPKYLFRKEGQNVTLSCEQNLNHDAMYWYRQDPGQGLRLIYYSQIVNDFQKGDIAEGYSVSREKKESFPLTVTSAQKNPTAFYLCASQGRTSGNEQFFGPGTRLTVL.

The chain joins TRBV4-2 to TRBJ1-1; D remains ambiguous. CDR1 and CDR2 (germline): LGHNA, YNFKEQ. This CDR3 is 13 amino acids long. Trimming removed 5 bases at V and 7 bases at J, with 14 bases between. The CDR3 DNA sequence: TGTGCCAGCAGCTTGGGAACAGTTGATGAAGCTTTCTTT. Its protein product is CASSLGTVDEAFF.

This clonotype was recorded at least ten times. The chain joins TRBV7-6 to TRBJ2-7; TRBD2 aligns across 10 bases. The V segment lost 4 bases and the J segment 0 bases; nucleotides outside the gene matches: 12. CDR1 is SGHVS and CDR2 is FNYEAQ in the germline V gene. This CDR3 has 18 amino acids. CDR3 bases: TGTGCCAGCAGCTCAGATCCAGCGGGAGGGCCGAGCTCCTACGAGCAGTACTTC. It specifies CASSSDPAGGPSSYEQYF.

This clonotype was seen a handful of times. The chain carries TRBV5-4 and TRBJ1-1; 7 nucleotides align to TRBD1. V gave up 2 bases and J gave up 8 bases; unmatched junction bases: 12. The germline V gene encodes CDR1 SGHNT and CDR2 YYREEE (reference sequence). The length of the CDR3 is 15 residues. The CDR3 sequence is CASSFLDEGQKEAFF. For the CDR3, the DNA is TGTGCCAGCAGCTTCCTGGACGAGGGACAGAAAGAAGCTTTCTTT.

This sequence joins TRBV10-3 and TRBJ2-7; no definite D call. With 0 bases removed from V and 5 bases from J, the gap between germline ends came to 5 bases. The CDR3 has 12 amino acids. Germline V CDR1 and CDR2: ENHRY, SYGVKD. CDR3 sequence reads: CAISESRDEQYF. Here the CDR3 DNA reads TGTGCCATCAGTGAGTCTCGGGACGAGCAGTACTTC.

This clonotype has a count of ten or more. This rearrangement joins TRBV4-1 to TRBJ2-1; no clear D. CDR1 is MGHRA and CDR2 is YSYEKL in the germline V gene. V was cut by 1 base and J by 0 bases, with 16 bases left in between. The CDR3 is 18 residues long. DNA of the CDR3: TGCGCCAGCAGCCAAGTCGGACCATTCCAGAGCTCCTACAATGAGCAGTTCTTC. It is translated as CASSQVGPFQSSYNEQFF.

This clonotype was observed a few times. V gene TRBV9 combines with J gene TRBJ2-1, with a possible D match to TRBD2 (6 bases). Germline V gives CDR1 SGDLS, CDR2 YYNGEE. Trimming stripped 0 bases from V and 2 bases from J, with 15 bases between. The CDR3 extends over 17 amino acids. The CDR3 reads CASSVAPMEGPYNEQFF. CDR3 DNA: TGTGCCAGCAGCGTAGCCCCCATGGAGGGCCCCTACAATGAGCAGTTCTTC.

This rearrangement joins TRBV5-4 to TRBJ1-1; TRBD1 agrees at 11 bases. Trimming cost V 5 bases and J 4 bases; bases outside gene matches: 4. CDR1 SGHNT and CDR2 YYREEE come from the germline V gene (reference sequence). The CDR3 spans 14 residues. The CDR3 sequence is CASRGQGALTEAFF. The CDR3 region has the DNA TGTGCCAGCAGAGGACAGGGGGCACTCACTGAAGCTTTCTTT.

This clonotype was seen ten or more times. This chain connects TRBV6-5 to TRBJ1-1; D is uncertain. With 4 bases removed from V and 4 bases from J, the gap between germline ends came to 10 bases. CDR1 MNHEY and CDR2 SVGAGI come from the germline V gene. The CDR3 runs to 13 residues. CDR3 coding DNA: TGTGCCAGCAGTTCGACCCTTTTCACTGAAGCTTTCTTT. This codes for CASSSTLFTEAFF.